The 23 T cell receptor beta chains reported below all come from one sample, sequenced in a study of T cell clonality in common variable immunodeficiency. Sequenced by immunoSEQ multiplex PCR; TCRdb stores in-frame clones only, minus some. The sample presents about 42,000 clones, none singletons. Sample: peripheral blood mononuclear cells. The receptors here all came from a person aged 18 to 75 in good health.

This clone came up a few times. The CDR3 end is not reached by the read, which stops 3 residues before it; the germline J gene fills it in. J is TRBJ2-1 and V is TRBV10-2; 12 bases map to TRBD2. The CDR3 runs to 17 residues. The V segment lost 4 bases and the J segment 3 bases; nucleotides outside the gene matches: 7. In germline, CDR1 is WSHSY, CDR2 SAAADI. The covered CDR3 bases are TGCGCCAGCAGTGCGACGACTAGCGGGAGCTTCTACAATGAG. Protein product: CASSATTSGSFYNE. In full, the CDR3 reads CASSATTSGSFYNEQFF.

This clone was seen ten or more times. With the read ending 3 residues before the CDR3 end, the germline J gene is used to fill in that end. J is TRBJ2-7 and V is TRBV29-1, with D possibly being TRBD1 (6 bases). This CDR3 is built from 12 residues. Trimming stripped 4 bases from V and 3 bases from J, with 10 bases between. Germline CDR1 reads SQVTM; CDR2 reads ANQGSEA. The DNA read from the CDR3 is TGCAGCGTTGTTGGGGGCGACTACGAG. This gives the protein CSVVGGDYE. The CDR3 reads in full as CSVVGGDYEQYF.

This clone showed up many times. The CDR3 end falls 3 residues outside the read, so it is completed with the germline J gene. This chain connects TRBV19 to TRBJ2-1; D unresolved. Trimming removed 6 bases from V and 3 bases from J, with 12 bases in between. Germline V gene lookup returns CDR1 LNHDA and CDR2 SQIVND (reference sequence). This CDR3 is 14 amino acids long. The sequenced CDR3 bases are TGTGCCAGTAGGTCCCGGTACGTCTACAATGAG. This encodes CASRSRYVYNE. The full CDR3 is CASRSRYVYNEQFF.

This clone showed up many times. Read coverage stops 3 residues before the CDR3 terminus; the germline J gene supplies the remainder. The rearrangement uses TRBV19 and TRBJ2-3; 8 bases fit TRBD1. Trimming removed 5 bases from V and 0 bases from J; junction bases left unmatched: 4. The germline CDR1 and CDR2 sequences are LNHDA and SQIVND (reference sequence). This CDR3 is built from 15 residues. The CDR3 DNA, read in part, is TGTGCCAGTAGTGGGCGGACAGGGAGCACAGATACG. This gives the protein CASSGRTGSTDT. The complete CDR3 protein is CASSGRTGSTDTQYF.

This clone was seen ten or more times. CDR3 DNA (partial): TGTGCCAGCAGCGTGAGGGGGATTCCTTCCTACAATGAG. Translation: CASSVRGIPSYNE. The whole CDR3 protein reads CASSVRGIPSYNEQFF. The genes are TRBV9 and TRBJ2-1, with TRBD1 as a possible D gene (6 bases). The read falls 3 residues short of the CDR3 end, and the missing part is taken from the germline J gene. The CDR3 is 16 residues long. Trimming shortened V by 2 bases and J by 1 base, and 13 bases separated the two germline ends. Germline V gene lookup returns CDR1 SGDLS and CDR2 YYNGEE.

This clone was observed a few times. The read ends 3 residues early relative to the CDR3; the germline J gene fills the gap. The chain has TRBV6-2 or TRBV6-3 and TRBJ1-2; D is unresolved. The CDR3 is made up of 14 amino acids. CDR1 and CDR2 (germline): MNHEY, SVGEGT. This chain's CDR3 is CASSLAEPTYDYTF. The sequenced CDR3 bases are TGTGCCAGCAGTTTAGCGGAGCCCACCTACGAC.

This clone was found a few times. The read finishes 3 residues shy of the CDR3 end, and the germline J gene is used to complete it. The chain uses TRBV7-9 and TRBJ2-7; maybe TRBD2 (6 bases). This CDR3 has 14 amino acids. Germline loops: CDR1 SEHNR, CDR2 FQNEAQ (reference sequence). V lost 6 bases and J lost 2, with 14 bases in between. The sequenced CDR3 bases are TGTGCCAGCAGTTCCGGGACTGGTGCCTACGAG. It is translated as CASSSGTGAYE. The whole CDR3 region reads CASSSGTGAYEQYF. The entire variable domain, with the rest obtained from reference TRBV7-9 and TRBJ2-7, is as follows: DTGVSQNPRHKITKRGQNVTFRCDPISEHNRLYWYRQTLGQGPEFLTYFQNEAQLEKSRLLSDRFSAERPKGSFSTLEIQRTEQGDSAMYLCASSSGTGAYEQYFGPGTRLTVT.

This clone was seen ten or more times. The read halts 3 residues ahead of the CDR3 end, with the missing end drawn from the germline J gene. The V gene is TRBV20-1, the J gene TRBJ2-5; TRBD1 aligns across 8 bases. The germline CDR1 and CDR2 sequences are DFQATT and SNEGSKA (reference sequence). The CDR3 loop spans 13 amino acids. Trimming took 5 bases from V and 4 from J; bases not matched to a gene: 6. The CDR3 bases that were read are TGCAGTGCTCCTCGCAGGGGGCCAGAGACC. This sequence encodes CSAPRRGPET. In full, the CDR3 is CSAPRRGPETQYF.

In its sample, this clone was seen many times. Read coverage stops 3 residues before the CDR3 terminus; the germline J gene supplies the remainder. The chain is built from TRBV20-1 and TRBJ2-7; D perhaps matches TRBD1 (7 bases). The germline V gene encodes CDR1 DFQATT and CDR2 SNEGSKA (reference sequence). Trimming pared 5 bases from V and 1 base from J, leaving 18 bases between. CDR3 length equals 15 residues. The CDR3 spells CSASGAGTASYEQYF. Incomplete CDR3 DNA: TGCAGTGCTTCGGGAGCCGGGACAGCTTCCTACGAG.

This clone has ten or more counts. CDR3 bases read: TGTGCCAGCAGCCCCAGGGGGAGCAATCAGCCC. Translated, it gives CASSPRGSNQP. The whole CDR3 region reads CASSPRGSNQPQHF. This chain links TRBV7-8 with TRBJ1-5; 7 bases line up with TRBD1. The CDR3 end is not reached by the read, which stops 3 residues before it; the germline J gene fills it in. The length of the CDR3 is 14 residues. Trimming removed 5 bases from V and 1 base from J; junction bases left unmatched: 2. CDR1 and CDR2 from the germline V gene are SGHVS and FQNEAQ.

This clone was seen many times. CDR3 sequence reads: CSARDRRTSNTGELFF. CDR3 bases read: TGCAGTGCTAGAGATCGGCGGACTAGCAACACCGGGGAG. This rearrangement joins TRBV20-1 to TRBJ2-2; 8 bases are shared with TRBD2. The read terminates 3 residues before the CDR3 end, so the remaining end is supplied by the germline J gene. Trimming cost V 0 bases and J 2 bases; bases outside gene matches: 5. Germline lookup yields CDR1 DFQATT and CDR2 SNEGSKA (reference sequence). The CDR3 is made up of 16 amino acids.

This clone has at least ten counts. The sequenced fragment ends 3 residues before the CDR3 boundary, so the rest is inferred from the germline J gene. This chain links TRBV2 with TRBJ2-3; 9 nucleotides align to TRBD1. Germline assignment: CDR1 SNHLY and CDR2 FYNNEI. The CDR3 length is 14 residues. Trimming cost V 6 bases and J 5 bases; bases outside gene matches: 6. CDR3 amino acids: CASRRTGVGDTQYF. CDR3 DNA (partial): TGTGCCAGCAGAAGGACAGGGGTCGGAGATACG.

This clone was picked up many times. The observed sequence ends 3 residues before the CDR3 terminus, with the missing tail filled in from the germline J gene. The rearrangement uses TRBV5-1 and TRBJ1-1; 7 positions agree with TRBD1. The CDR3 covers 16 residues. Per germline, CDR1 SGHRS and CDR2 YFSETQ. V lost 0 bases and J lost 2; bases outside the gene matches: 7. The covered CDR3 bases are TGCGCCAGCAGCTTGGACAGGGGCCTCACTAACACTGAA. It encodes CASSLDRGLTNTE. The CDR3 in its entirety is CASSLDRGLTNTEAFF.

This clone was recorded at least ten times. The sequenced fragment ends 3 residues before the CDR3 boundary, so the rest is inferred from the germline J gene. The chain couples TRBV18 to TRBJ2-3; 8 bases agree with TRBD2. The CDR3 is made up of 15 amino acids. CDR1 is KGHSH and CDR2 is LQKENI in the germline V gene. V trimming: 0 bases; J trimming: 6 bases; junction bases outside the gene matches: 5. The sequenced CDR3 bases are TGTGCCAGCTCACCACCGAGCGGGAGAGGCGATACG. It is translated as CASSPPSGRGDT. The full CDR3 reads CASSPPSGRGDTQYF. Using reference TRBV18 and TRBJ2-3 for the parts outside the CDR3, the full variable domain is NAGVMQNPRHLVRRRGQEARLRCSPMKGHSHVYWYRQLPEEGLKFMVYLQKENIIDESGMPKERFSAEFPKEGPSILRIQQVVRGDSAAYFCASSPPSGRGDTQYFGPGTRLTVL.

There are many counts of this clone. The read falls 3 residues short of the CDR3 end, and the missing part is taken from the germline J gene. The chain combines TRBV5-1 with TRBJ2-1; possibly TRBD2 for D (6 bases). This CDR3 has 15 amino acids. The V gene lost 5 bases and the J gene lost 7 bases, with 19 bases spanning the gap. Germline CDR1 SGHRS, CDR2 YFSETQ. The part of the CDR3 DNA that was read is TGCGCCAGCAGGCTGGGACTGGCCCCCGGGAATGAG. This encodes CASRLGLAPGNE. Given in full, the CDR3 is CASRLGLAPGNEQFF.

As for this clone: The CDR3 is cut off 3 residues early in the read; its end comes from the germline J gene. J is TRBJ2-7 and V is TRBV7-2; D remains ambiguous. This CDR3 is built from 13 residues. V gave up 2 bases and J gave up 4 bases, with 9 bases separating them. Germline values: CDR1 SGHTA, CDR2 FQGNSA. Partial CDR3 DNA: TGTGCCAGCAGCTTACTCCCGGGTTACGAG. Its protein is CASSLLPGYE. The full CDR3 reads CASSLLPGYEQYF.

This clone was counted only a few times. Sequencing ends 3 residues short of the CDR3 end; the germline J gene provides the rest. The V call is TRBV19, the J call TRBJ1-2, with D possibly being TRBD1 (6 bases). This CDR3 is 15 amino acids long. Germline CDR1 LNHDA, CDR2 SQIVND (reference sequence). The DNA read from the CDR3 is TGTGCCAGTAGTACTGAACAGGGCGGCCCCTACGAC. Translation: CASSTEQGGPYD. The entire CDR3 is CASSTEQGGPYDYTF.

This clone was seen repeatedly, ten times or more. The CDR3 extends 3 residues past the end of the read, so its final part is completed from the germline J gene. This specimen includes other DNA sequences encoding the same CDR3. The chain has TRBV19 and TRBJ2-3; a possible D gene is TRBD1 (5 bases). Germline lookup yields CDR1 LNHDA and CDR2 SQIVND (reference sequence). Deletions cut 5 bases from V and 5 bases from J, with 11 bases between. This CDR3 comprises 13 residues. CDR3 protein: CASSFQGRDTQYF. The sequenced part of the CDR3 DNA is TGTGCCAGTAGTTTTCAGGGTAGAGATACG.

To note about this clone: Read coverage stops 3 residues before the CDR3 terminus; the germline J gene supplies the remainder. Distinct nucleotide sequences in the sample also encode this CDR3. V gene TRBV7-8 combines with J gene TRBJ2-1; D may be TRBD1 (6 bases). V gave up 0 bases and J gave up 4 bases, with 16 bases separating them. The CDR3 totals 17 residues. The germline CDR1 and CDR2 sequences are SGHVS and FQNEAQ. CDR3 protein: CASSLASGGLLYNEQFF. The DNA read from the CDR3 is TGTGCCAGCAGCTTAGCTTCTGGGGGCCTCCTTTACAATGAG.

Notes on this clone: The read halts 3 residues ahead of the CDR3 end, with the missing end drawn from the germline J gene. V is TRBV25-1 and J is TRBJ2-5; the match to TRBD2 covers 8 bases. Unmatched junction bases numbered 7, after V lost 2 bases and J lost 5 bases. The CDR3 extends over 15 amino acids. From germline, CDR1 is MGHDK and CDR2 SYGVNS. The DNA read from the CDR3 is TGTGCCAGCAGTGAAGGAGTAGCGGGATATGAGACC. It specifies CASSEGVAGYET. The entire CDR3 protein reads CASSEGVAGYETQYF.

This clone was detected many times. From the germline J gene comes the end of the CDR3, since the read stops 3 residues before it. The chain is built from TRBV7-2 and TRBJ1-5; no definite D call. This CDR3 spans 15 amino acids. Germline V gives CDR1 SGHTA, CDR2 FQGNSA. V lost 2 bases, J lost 1 base, and 9 bases lay in between. The CDR3 sequence is CASSLTGFSNQPQHF. The part of the CDR3 DNA that was read is TGTGCCAGCAGCTTAACGGGTTTCAGCAATCAGCCC.

Ten or more counts support this clone. The read gets to within 3 residues of the CDR3 end, and the germline J gene fills in the rest. The chain carries TRBV13 and TRBJ2-2, with D possibly being TRBD1 (6 bases). V was cut by 7 bases and J by 1 base, with 13 bases left in between. CDR1 and CDR2 from the germline V gene are PRHDT and FYEKMQ (reference sequence). The CDR3 has 15 residues. CDR3 DNA, as far as it was read: TGTGCCAGCATAGACGGACAGAAGAACACCGGGGAG. Translation: CASIDGQKNTGE. The entire CDR3 protein is CASIDGQKNTGELFF.

This clone was counted many times. The read ends 3 residues shy of where the CDR3 ends; the end is completed using the germline J gene. V gene TRBV19 combines with J gene TRBJ2-7; 8 bases line up with TRBD2. Germline V CDR1 and CDR2: LNHDA, SQIVND (reference sequence). The CDR3 loop spans 12 amino acids. V trimming: 4 bases; J trimming: 5 bases; junction bases outside the gene matches: 1. The DNA read from the CDR3 is TGTGCCAGTAGTACCGGGGGGGACGAG. Amino acid sequence: CASSTGGDE. Given in full, the CDR3 is CASSTGGDEQYF.